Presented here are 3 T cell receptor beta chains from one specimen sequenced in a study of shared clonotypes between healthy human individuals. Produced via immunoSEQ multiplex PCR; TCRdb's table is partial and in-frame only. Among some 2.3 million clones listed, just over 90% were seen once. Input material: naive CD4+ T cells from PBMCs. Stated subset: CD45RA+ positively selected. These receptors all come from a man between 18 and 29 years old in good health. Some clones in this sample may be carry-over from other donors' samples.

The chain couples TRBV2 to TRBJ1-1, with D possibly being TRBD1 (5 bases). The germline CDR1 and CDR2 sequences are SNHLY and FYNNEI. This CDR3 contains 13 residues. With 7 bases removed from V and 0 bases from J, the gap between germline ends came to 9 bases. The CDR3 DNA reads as TGTGCCAGCACCCGAGGGGTGAACACTGAAGCTTTCTTT. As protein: CASTRGVNTEAFF.

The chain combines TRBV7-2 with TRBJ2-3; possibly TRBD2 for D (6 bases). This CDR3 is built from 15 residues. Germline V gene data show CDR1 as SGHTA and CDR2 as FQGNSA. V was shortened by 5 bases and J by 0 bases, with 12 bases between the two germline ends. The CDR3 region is CASSQLTSSTDTQYF. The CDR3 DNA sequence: TGTGCCAGCAGCCAATTGACTAGTAGCACAGATACGCAGTATTTT.

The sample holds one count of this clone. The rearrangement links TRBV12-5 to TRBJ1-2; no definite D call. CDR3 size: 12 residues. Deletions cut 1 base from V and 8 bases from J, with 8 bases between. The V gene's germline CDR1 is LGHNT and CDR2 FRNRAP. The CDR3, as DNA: TGTGCTAGTGGTTTGGCCTCGGGGGGCTACACCTTC. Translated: CASGLASGGYTF.